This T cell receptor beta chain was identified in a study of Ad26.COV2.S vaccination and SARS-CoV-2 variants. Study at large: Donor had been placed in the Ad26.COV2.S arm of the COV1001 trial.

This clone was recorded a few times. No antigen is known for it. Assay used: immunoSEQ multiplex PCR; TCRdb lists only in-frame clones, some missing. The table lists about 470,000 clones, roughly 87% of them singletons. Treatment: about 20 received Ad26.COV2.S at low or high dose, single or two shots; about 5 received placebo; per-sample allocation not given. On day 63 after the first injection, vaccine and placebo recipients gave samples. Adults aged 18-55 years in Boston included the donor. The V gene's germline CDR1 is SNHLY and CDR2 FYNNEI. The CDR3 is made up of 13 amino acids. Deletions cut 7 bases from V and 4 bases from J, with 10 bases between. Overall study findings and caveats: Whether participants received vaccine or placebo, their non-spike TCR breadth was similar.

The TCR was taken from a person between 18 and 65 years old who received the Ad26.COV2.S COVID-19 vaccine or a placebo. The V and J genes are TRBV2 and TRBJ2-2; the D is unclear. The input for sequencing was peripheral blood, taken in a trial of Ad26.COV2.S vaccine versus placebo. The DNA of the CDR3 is TGTGCCAGCAATATAATGACCACCGGGGAGCTGTTTTTT. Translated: CASNIMTTGELFF.